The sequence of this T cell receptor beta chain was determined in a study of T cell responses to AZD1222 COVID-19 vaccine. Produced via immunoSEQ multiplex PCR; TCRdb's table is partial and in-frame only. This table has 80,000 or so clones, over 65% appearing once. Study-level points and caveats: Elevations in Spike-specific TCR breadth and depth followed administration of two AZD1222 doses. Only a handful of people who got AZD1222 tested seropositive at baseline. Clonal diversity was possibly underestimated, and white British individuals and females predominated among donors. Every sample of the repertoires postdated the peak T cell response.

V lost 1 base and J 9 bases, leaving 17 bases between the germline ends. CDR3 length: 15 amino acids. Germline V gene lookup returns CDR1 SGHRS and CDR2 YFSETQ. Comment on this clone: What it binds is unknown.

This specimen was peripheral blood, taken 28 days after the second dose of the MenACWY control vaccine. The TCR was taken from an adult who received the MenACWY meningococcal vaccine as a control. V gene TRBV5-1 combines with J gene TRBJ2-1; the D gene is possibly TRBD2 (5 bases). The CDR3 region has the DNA TGCGCCAGCAGCTTGTTTGTGGGAGCTGAGCCTGAGCAGTTCTTC. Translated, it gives CASSLFVGAEPEQFF.